This TCR beta chain was sequenced during a study of blood T cell repertoires in COVID-19. Whole-study context: COVID-19 samples from acute and convalescent phases originated in the United States, Italy and Spain. In each case, the material was cDNA or gDNA derived from T cells, B-cell-depleted T cells, or PBMCs.

Under the authors' procedure: Quantification of nucleated cells was approximated via reference gene primer amplification. The protocol was immunoSEQ multiplex PCR, while the TCRdb copy is restricted to in-frame clones and leaves out a portion. That table supplies the V and J calls and clone size; D and trimming were determined from the DNA. The sample consists of approximately 130,000 clones, roughly four fifths of them appearing once. The clonotype originates from a human donor in a cohort sampled during active COVID-19. Sequencing input: peripheral blood.

The CDR3 bases are TGTGCCAGCAGTTACGGCGGACAGTCCTCCTACGAGCAGTACTTC. As protein: CASSYGGQSSYEQYF. The chain has TRBV6-5 and TRBJ2-7, with D tentatively TRBD1 (6 bases). Per germline, CDR1 MNHEY and CDR2 SVGAGI. Deletions cut 2 bases from V and 0 bases from J, with 11 bases between. CDR3 length equals 15 residues.